The 7 T cell receptor beta chains below come from one sample, sequenced in a study of a mutant IDH1 vaccine in newly diagnosed glioma (dated by TCRdb to the early 2020s). These receptors are not linked to any known antigen. This specimen's time point label, interpreted: week 11, during vaccination. Each vaccine dose was 300 ug of a 20-mer mutant IDH1 peptide in Montanide, given subcutaneously with topical imiquimod. Library preparation employed the immunoSEQ multiplex PCR assay. The immuneACCESS repertoire file appears here via TCRdb, limited to in-frame rearrangements. These files lack a portion of the clones; in checked studies, under half of the deficit traces to unresolved V genes, and the cause of the others is not known. The sample profile shows more than 30,000 clones; nearly 90% of them were found once. 20% to 25% of the sample is held by the ten biggest clonotypes. This sample comprised PBMCs, obtained from a glioma patient whose treatment included an IDH1 peptide vaccine. The source is a man younger than 35 with glioma.

The chain has TRBV10-3 and TRBJ2-2; the match to TRBD2 covers 8 bases. The junction had 9 bases not matched to a gene; V was cut back by 3 bases and J by 0 bases. Looked up from germline, CDR1 is ENHRY and CDR2 is SYGVKD. This CDR3 contains 18 residues. The CDR3 spells CAISDFVVAGTNTGELFF. The CDR3 region has the DNA TGTGCCATCAGTGATTTCGTAGTAGCGGGGACGAACACCGGGGAGCTGTTTTTT.

In this sample, this clone turned up once. V is TRBV19 and J is TRBJ1-1; TRBD1 is a possible D gene (5 bases). Trimming pared 4 bases from V and 4 bases from J, leaving 16 bases between. CDR1 and CDR2 from the germline V gene are LNHDA and SQIVND (reference sequence). CDR3 length: 15 residues. In DNA form, the CDR3 reads TGTGCCAGTAGTAATGCCTACGGGGGTAGCACTGAAGCTTTCTTT. It encodes CASSNAYGGSTEAFF.

This clone has a handful of counts. The J gene is TRBJ1-1, the V gene TRBV19, with no clear D. Between the trimmed V and J ends, which lost 11 bases and 7 bases, there was a span of 14 bases. The germline gives CDR1 LNHDA, CDR2 SQIVND (reference sequence). The CDR3 sequence is 11 residues long. The DNA of the CDR3 is TGTGCCTCCAAACGGGAACTTGAAGCTTTCTTT. Residues: CASKRELEAFF. The entire variable domain, with the rest obtained from reference TRBV19 and TRBJ1-1, is as follows: DGGITQSPKYLFRKEGQNVTLSCEQNLNHDAMYWYRQDPGQGLRLIYYSQIVNDFQKGDIAEGYSVSREKKESFPLTVTSAQKNPTAFYLCASKRELEAFFGQGTRLTVV.

The rearrangement links TRBV7-9 to TRBJ2-5; 12 nucleotides agree with TRBD2. Germline CDR1 reads SEHNR; CDR2 reads FQNEAQ (reference sequence). Trimming took 3 bases from V and 3 from J; bases not matched to a gene: 11. The CDR3 runs to 18 residues. CDR3 in amino acids: CASSFTLAGGGGKETQYF. The CDR3 region has the DNA TGTGCCAGCAGCTTTACCCTAGCGGGAGGGGGAGGAAAAGAGACCCAGTACTTC.

The chain employs TRBV14 and TRBJ2-7; 8 bases line up with TRBD1. J gave up 3 bases and V 4 bases, and 2 bases lay outside the gene matches. CDR3 length: 13 amino acids. Germline V gene sequence: CDR1 SGHDN, CDR2 FVKESK. CDR3: CASSPGTGYEQYF. Written as DNA, the CDR3 is TGTGCCAGCAGCCCGGGGACAGGCTACGAGCAGTACTTC.

The chain is built from TRBV2 and TRBJ1-1; no clear D gene. The CDR3 is 13 amino acids. V was pared by 1 base and J by 10 bases, with 13 bases between. Looked up from germline, CDR1 is SNHLY and CDR2 is FYNNEI. The CDR3 protein is CASSEGEGRRAFF. DNA of the CDR3: TGTGCCAGCAGTGAAGGCGAGGGCCGAAGAGCTTTCTTT.

The V call is TRBV5-1, the J call TRBJ2-3; 14 nucleotides match TRBD2. The CDR3 extends over 16 amino acids. CDR1 and CDR2 (germline): SGHRS, YFSETQ. V shed 4 bases and J 2 bases; nucleotides not matched to a gene: 3. CDR3 in amino acids: CASSKGLAGATDTQYF. The CDR3 coding sequence is TGCGCCAGCAGCAAGGGACTAGCGGGGGCCACAGATACGCAGTATTTT.